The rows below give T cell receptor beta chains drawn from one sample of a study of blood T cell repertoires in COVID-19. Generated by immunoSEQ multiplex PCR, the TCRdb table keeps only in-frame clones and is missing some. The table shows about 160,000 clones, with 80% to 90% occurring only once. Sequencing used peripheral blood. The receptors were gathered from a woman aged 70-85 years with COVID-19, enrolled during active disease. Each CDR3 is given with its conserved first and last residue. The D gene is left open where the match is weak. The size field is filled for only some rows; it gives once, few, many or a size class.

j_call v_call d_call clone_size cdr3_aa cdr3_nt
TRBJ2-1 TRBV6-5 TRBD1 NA CASTLRQGPYNERFF TGTGCCAGCACCCTACGACAGGGGCCCTACAATGAGCGGTTCTTC
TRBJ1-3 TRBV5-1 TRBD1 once CASSLAGTGSGNTIYF TGCGCCAGCAGCTTGGCGGGGACAGGCTCTGGAAACACCATATATTTT
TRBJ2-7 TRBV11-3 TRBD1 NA CASSPDRDKQYF TGTGCCAGCAGCCCGGACAGGGATAAGCAGTACTTC
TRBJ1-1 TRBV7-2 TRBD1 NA CASSSPRTGSNTEAFF TGTGCCAGCAGCTCACCGAGGACAGGGAGTAACACTGAAGCTTTCTTT
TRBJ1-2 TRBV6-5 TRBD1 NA CASAGGGGNYGYTF TGTGCCAGCGCAGGGGGCGGCGGAAACTATGGCTACACCTTC
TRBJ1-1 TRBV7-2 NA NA CASHLQVNTEAFF TGTGCCAGCCATCTCCAGGTGAACACTGAAGCTTTCTTT
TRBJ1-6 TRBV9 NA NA CASSVARQPNSPLHF TGTGCCAGCAGCGTAGCTCGACAGCCAAATTCACCCCTCCACTTT
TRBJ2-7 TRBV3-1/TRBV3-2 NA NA CATGTAYEQYF TGTGCCACTGGGACTGCCTACGAGCAGTACTTC
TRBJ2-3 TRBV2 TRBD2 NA CASRLAGSTDTQYF TGTGCCAGCAGACTAGCGGGGAGCACAGATACGCAGTATTTT
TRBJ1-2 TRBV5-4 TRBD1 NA CASSRGQGRGSGYTF TGTGCCAGCAGCCGCGGACAGGGTCGAGGGAGTGGCTACACCTTC
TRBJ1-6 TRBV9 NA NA CASSVFGGSPLHF TGTGCCAGCAGCGTTTTCGGGGGTTCACCCCTCCACTTT
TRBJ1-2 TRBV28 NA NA CASSSPSQGSNYGYTF TGTGCCAGCAGTTCCCCCTCCCAGGGATCTAACTATGGCTACACCTTC
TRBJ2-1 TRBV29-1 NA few CSVGLRYNEQFF TGCAGCGTTGGACTAAGATACAATGAGCAGTTCTTC
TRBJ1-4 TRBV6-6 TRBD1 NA CASSPRDRVNEKLFF TGTGCCAGCAGTCCCAGGGACAGGGTTAATGAAAAACTGTTTTTT
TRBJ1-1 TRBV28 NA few CASYPVGRTEAFF TGTGCCAGCTACCCCGTGGGGCGGACTGAAGCTTTCTTT
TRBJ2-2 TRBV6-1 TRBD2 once CASSDGWAGGMDTGELFF TGTGCCAGCAGTGATGGGTGGGCGGGGGGTATGGACACCGGGGAGCTGTTTTTT
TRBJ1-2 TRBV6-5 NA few CASSPTGLYGYTF TGTGCCAGCAGTCCGACAGGACTGTATGGCTACACCTTC
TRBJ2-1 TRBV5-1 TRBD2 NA CASSLVPAGGLSSYNEQFF TGCGCCAGCAGCTTGGTTCCAGCGGGGGGTCTTAGCTCCTACAATGAGCAGTTCTTC
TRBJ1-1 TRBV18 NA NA CASSPPKNVRARDTEAFF TGTGCCAGCTCACCACCGAAGAATGTGCGGGCGCGGGACACTGAAGCTTTCTTT
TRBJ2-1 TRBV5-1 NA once CASSLSGGRDHEQFF TGCGCCAGCAGCCTATCCGGAGGACGGGATCATGAGCAGTTCTTC
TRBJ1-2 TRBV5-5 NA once CASSKEGPRMYGYTF TGTGCCAGCAGCAAGGAGGGCCCCAGGATGTATGGCTACACCTTC
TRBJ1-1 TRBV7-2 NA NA CASSLVQNTEAFF TGTGCCAGCAGCTTAGTCCAGAACACTGAAGCTTTCTTT
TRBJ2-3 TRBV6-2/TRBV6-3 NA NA CASSRGLSPDTQYF TGTGCCAGCAGTCGTGGACTTAGTCCAGATACGCAGTATTTT
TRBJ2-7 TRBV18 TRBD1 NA CASAQPGQGPRF TGTGCCAGCGCACAACCGGGACAGGGGCCGAGGTTC
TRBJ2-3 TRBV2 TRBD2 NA CASSDERGGSTDTQYF TGTGCCAGCAGTGATGAGCGGGGGGGCAGCACAGATACGCAGTATTTT
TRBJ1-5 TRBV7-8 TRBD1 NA CASSLNFPGGQPQHF TGTGCCAGCAGCTTAAACTTTCCAGGGGGTCAGCCCCAGCATTTT
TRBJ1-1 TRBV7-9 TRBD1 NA CASSPQGAGTEAFF TGTGCCAGCAGCCCCCAGGGGGCGGGCACTGAAGCTTTCTTT
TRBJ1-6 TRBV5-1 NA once CASSLAGSSPLHF TGCGCCAGCAGCTTGGCCGGGAGTTCACCCCTCCACTTT
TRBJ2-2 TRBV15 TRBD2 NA CATSRGRGAYTGELFF TGTGCCACCAGCAGGGGGAGGGGAGCGTACACCGGGGAGCTGTTTTTT
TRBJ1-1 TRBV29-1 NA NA CSVDRPGGGRKNTEAFF TGCAGCGTTGACCGGCCGGGCGGGGGGCGTAAGAACACTGAAGCTTTCTTT
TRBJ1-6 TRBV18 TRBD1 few CASSPAGQNNSPLHF TGTGCCAGCTCACCAGCGGGACAGAATAATTCACCCCTCCACTTT
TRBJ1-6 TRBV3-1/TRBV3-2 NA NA CASSQIRGHNSPLHF TGTGCCAGCAGCCAAATCAGGGGCCATAATTCACCCCTCCACTTT
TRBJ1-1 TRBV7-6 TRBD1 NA CASSMTGTGLTEAFF TGTGCCAGCAGCATGACCGGGACAGGGCTCACTGAAGCTTTCTTT
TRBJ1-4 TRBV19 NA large CASSSGESSDEKLFF TGTGCCAGTAGTAGTGGGGAGTCATCAGATGAAAAACTGTTTTTT
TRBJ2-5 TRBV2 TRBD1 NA CASSLTGALQETQYF TGTGCCAGCAGCCTCACAGGGGCGCTCCAAGAGACCCAGTACTTC
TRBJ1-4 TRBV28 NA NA CASSLRRGTNEKLFF TGTGCCAGCAGTTTACGTCGGGGAACTAATGAAAAACTGTTTTTT
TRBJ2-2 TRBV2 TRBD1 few CASKGQGRLTGELFF TGTGCCAGCAAGGGACAGGGTCGGCTCACCGGGGAGCTGTTTTTT
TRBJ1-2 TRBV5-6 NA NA CASSLGEKGNGYTF TGTGCCAGCAGCTTGGGGGAGAAGGGTAATGGCTACACCTTC
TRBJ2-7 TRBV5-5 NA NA CASSFQDSSYEQYF TGTGCCAGCAGCTTTCAGGACAGCTCCTACGAGCAGTACTTC
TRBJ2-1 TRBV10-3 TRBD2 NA CATLGGSGGSLGNEQFF TGTGCCACTCTCGGGGGCAGCGGGGGGTCCTTGGGCAATGAGCAGTTCTTC
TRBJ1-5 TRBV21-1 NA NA CASSKVGGQVRQPQHF TGTGCCAGCAGCAAAGTAGGCGGACAGGTACGTCAGCCCCAGCATTTT